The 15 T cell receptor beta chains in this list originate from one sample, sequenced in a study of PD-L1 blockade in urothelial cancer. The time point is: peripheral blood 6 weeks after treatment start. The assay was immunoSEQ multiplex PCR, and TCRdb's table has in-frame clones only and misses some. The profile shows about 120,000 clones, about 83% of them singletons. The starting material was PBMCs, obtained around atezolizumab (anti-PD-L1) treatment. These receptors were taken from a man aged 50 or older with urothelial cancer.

CDR3 region: CASSRTTDYEQYF. CDR3 DNA: TGTGCCAGCAGCCGGACTACTGACTACGAGCAGTACTTC. This rearrangement joins TRBV5-6 to TRBJ2-7, with D maybe TRBD2 (6 bases). Looked up from germline, CDR1 is SGHDT and CDR2 is YYEEEE. The CDR3 length is 13 residues. V was pared by 4 bases and J by 3 bases, with 11 bases between.

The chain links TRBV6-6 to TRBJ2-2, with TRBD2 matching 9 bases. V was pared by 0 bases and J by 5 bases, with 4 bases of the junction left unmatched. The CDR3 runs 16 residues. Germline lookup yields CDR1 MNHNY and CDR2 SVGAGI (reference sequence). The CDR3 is CASSYSGGRGTGELFF. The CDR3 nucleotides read TGTGCCAGCAGTTACTCGGGCGGGAGGGGGACCGGGGAGCTGTTTTTT.

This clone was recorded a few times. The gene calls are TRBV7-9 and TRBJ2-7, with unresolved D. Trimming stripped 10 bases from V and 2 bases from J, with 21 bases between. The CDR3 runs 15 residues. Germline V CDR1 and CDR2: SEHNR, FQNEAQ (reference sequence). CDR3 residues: CATSTHTSRAYEQYF. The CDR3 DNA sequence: TGTGCCACTTCCACACACACCTCTAGAGCCTACGAGCAGTACTTC.

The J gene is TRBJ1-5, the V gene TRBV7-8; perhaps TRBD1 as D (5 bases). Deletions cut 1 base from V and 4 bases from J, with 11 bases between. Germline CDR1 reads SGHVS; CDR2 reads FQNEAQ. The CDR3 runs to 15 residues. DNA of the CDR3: TGTGCCAGCAGCTTAGATGAGCAGGGAAATCAGCCCCAGCATTTT. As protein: CASSLDEQGNQPQHF.

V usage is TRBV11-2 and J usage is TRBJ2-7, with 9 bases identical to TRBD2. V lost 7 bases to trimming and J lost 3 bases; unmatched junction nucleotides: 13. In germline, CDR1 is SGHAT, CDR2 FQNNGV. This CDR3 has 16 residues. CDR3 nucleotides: TGTGCCAGCACCCACAGCGGGAGGCCCCAGGGCTACGAGCAGTACTTC. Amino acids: CASTHSGRPQGYEQYF. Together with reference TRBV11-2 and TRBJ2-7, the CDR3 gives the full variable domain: EAGVAQSPRYKIIEKRQSVAFWCNPISGHATLYWYQQILGQGPKLLIQFQNNGVVDDSQLPKDRFSAERLKGVDSTLKIQPAKLEDSAVYLCASTHSGRPQGYEQYFGPGTRLTVT.

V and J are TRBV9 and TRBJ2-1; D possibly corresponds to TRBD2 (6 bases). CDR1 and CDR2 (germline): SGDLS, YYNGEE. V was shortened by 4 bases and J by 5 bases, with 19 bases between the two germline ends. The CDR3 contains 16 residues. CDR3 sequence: CASSLTPRASDNEQFF. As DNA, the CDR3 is TGTGCCAGCAGCCTAACACCTAGGGCTAGCGACAATGAGCAGTTCTTC.

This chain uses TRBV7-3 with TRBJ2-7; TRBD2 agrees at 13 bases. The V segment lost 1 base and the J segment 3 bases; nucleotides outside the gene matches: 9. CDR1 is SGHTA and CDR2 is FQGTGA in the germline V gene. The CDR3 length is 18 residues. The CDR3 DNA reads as TGTGCCAGCAGCTTAAAGGGACTAGCGGGAAAATCTTTCTACGAGCAGTACTTC. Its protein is CASSLKGLAGKSFYEQYF.

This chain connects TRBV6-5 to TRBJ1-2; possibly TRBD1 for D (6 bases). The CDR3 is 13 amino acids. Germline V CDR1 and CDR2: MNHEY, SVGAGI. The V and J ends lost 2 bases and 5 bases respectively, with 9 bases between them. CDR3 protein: CASSYTQGYGYTF. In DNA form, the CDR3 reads TGTGCCAGCAGTTACACACAGGGTTATGGCTACACCTTC.

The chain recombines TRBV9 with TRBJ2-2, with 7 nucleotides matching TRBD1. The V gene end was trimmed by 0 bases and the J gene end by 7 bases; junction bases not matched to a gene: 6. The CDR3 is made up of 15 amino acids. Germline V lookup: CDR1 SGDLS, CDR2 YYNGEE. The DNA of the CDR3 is TGTGCCAGCAGCGTAGGGGGTTACAGGGGCGGGGAGCTGTTTTTT. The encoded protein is CASSVGGYRGGELFF. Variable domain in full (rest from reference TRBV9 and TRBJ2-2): DSGVTQTPKHLITATGQRVTLRCSPRSGDLSVYWYQQSLDQGLQFLIQYYNGEERAKGNILERFSAQQFPDLHSELNLSSLELGDSALYFCASSVGGYRGGELFFGEGSRLTVL.

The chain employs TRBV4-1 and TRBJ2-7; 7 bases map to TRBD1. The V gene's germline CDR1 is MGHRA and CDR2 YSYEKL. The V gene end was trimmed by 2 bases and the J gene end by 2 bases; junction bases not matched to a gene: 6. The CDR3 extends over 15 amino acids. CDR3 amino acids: CASSQSYRGTYEQYF. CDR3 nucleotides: TGCGCCAGCAGCCAATCCTACAGGGGTACCTACGAGCAGTACTTC.

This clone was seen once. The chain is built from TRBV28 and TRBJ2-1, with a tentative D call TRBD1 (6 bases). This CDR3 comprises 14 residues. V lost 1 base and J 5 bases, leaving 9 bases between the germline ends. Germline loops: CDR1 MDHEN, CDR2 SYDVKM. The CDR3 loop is CASSLSRDNNEQFF. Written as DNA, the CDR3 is TGTGCCAGCAGTTTATCCAGGGACAACAATGAGCAGTTCTTC.

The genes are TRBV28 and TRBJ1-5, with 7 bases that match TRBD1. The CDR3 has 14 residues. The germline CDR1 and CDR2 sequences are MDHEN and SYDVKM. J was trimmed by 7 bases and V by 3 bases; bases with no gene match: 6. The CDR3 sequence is CASSLRQGGQPQHF. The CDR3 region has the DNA TGTGCCAGCAGTTTGAGACAGGGTGGCCAGCCCCAGCATTTT.

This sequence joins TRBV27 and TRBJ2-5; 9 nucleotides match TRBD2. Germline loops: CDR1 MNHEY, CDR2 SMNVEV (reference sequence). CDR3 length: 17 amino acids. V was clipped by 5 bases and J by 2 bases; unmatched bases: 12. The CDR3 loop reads CASSRQGLAGTQETQYF. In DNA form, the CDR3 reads TGTGCCAGCAGTCGCCAGGGGCTAGCGGGGACTCAAGAGACCCAGTACTTC.

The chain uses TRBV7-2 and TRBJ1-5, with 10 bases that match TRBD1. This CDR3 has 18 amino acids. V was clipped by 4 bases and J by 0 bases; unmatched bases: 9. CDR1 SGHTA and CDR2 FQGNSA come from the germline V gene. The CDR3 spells CASSYRQGAAYSNQPQHF. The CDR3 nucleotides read TGTGCCAGCAGCTATCGACAGGGGGCGGCTTATAGCAATCAGCCCCAGCATTTT.

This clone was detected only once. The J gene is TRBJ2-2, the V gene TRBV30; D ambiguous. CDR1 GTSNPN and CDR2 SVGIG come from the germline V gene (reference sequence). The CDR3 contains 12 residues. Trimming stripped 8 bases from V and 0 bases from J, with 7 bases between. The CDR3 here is CASLTNTGELFF. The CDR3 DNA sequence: TGTGCCAGCCTCACGAACACCGGGGAGCTGTTTTTT.